Each of the 14 T cell receptor beta chains below was sequenced from the same sample in a study of blood T cell repertoires in COVID-19. Sequenced by immunoSEQ multiplex PCR; TCRdb stores in-frame clones only, minus some. The sample carries 250,000 to 300,000 clones, 80% to 90% recorded once. Source material: peripheral blood. These receptors all come from a woman in her forties or fifties with COVID-19, enrolled during active disease.

The genes are TRBV4-2 and TRBJ2-3, with 9 bases aligning to TRBD2. The germline gives CDR1 LGHNA, CDR2 YNFKEQ. After removal of 0 bases from V and 4 bases from J, the junction contained 5 bases not matched to a gene. There are 16 residues in the CDR3. For the CDR3, the DNA is TGTGCCAGCAGCCAAGAGGGCGGGGGGGGCCCAGATACGCAGTATTTT. The encoded protein is CASSQEGGGGPDTQYF.

The gene calls are TRBV12-5 and TRBJ1-2; tentatively, D is TRBD1 (5 bases). Trimming stripped 2 bases from V and 10 bases from J, with 29 bases between. Germline CDR1 and CDR2: LGHNT and FRNRAP. This CDR3 has 18 residues. The CDR3 loop reads CASGLKPTDPQPVGDYTF. CDR3 sequence (DNA): TGTGCTAGTGGTTTGAAACCGACAGACCCACAGCCGGTTGGAGACTACACCTTC. Complete variable domain (other parts from reference TRBV12-5 and TRBJ1-2): DARVTQTPRHKVTEMGQEVTMRCQPILGHNTVFWYRQTMMQGLELLAYFRNRAPLDDSGMPKDRFSAEMPDATLATLKIQPSEPRDSAVYFCASGLKPTDPQPVGDYTFGSGTRLTVV.

The rearrangement uses TRBV11-2 and TRBJ2-7; no firm D call. CDR3 length equals 12 residues. The V gene's germline CDR1 is SGHAT and CDR2 FQNNGV. Trimming shortened V by 4 bases and J by 0 bases, and 4 bases separated the two germline ends. For the CDR3, the DNA is TGTGCCAGCAGCTCAAACTCCTACGAGCAGTACTTC. Translated: CASSSNSYEQYF.

The genes are TRBV9 and TRBJ2-2, with 10 bases identical to TRBD2. CDR1 SGDLS and CDR2 YYNGEE come from the germline V gene. Unmatched junction bases numbered 20, after V lost 1 base and J lost 5 bases. The CDR3 covers 21 residues. CDR3 amino acids: CASSVYSRDSILAGDTGELFF. The CDR3 DNA is TGTGCCAGCAGCGTATATTCCCGGGACAGTATCCTAGCGGGAGATACCGGGGAGCTGTTTTTT.

The chain employs TRBV27 and TRBJ2-5; 10 bases are a match to TRBD2. The CDR3 is made up of 19 amino acids. With V trimmed by 2 bases and J by 5 bases, 17 bases remained unmatched. Germline CDR1 is MNHEY and CDR2 is SMNVEV (reference sequence). In DNA form, the CDR3 reads TGTGCCAGCAGTTTAAGTTGGCTAGCGGGAGTGGGGTCGGGGGAGACCCAGTACTTC. Its protein product is CASSLSWLAGVGSGETQYF.

The V call is TRBV24-1, the J call TRBJ2-2, with 13 bases lining up with TRBD2. V was clipped by 5 bases and J by 7 bases; unmatched bases: 12. This CDR3 is 18 amino acids long. Germline V gene lookup returns CDR1 KGHDR and CDR2 SFDVKD. The CDR3 sequence is CATSGKNPGLAGFGELFF. CDR3 in DNA: TGTGCCACCAGTGGGAAGAATCCGGGACTAGCGGGATTCGGGGAGCTGTTTTTT.

V and J are TRBV5-1 and TRBJ2-3; TRBD2 matches at 14 bases. CDR1 and CDR2 (germline): SGHRS, YFSETQ. With 1 base clipped from V and 7 bases from J, the junction kept 8 bases outside the gene matches. This CDR3 is built from 17 residues. CDR3 nucleotide sequence: TGCGCCAGCAGCTTGCCCGGGACTAGCGGGAGTGGGTATACGCAGTATTTT. It specifies CASSLPGTSGSGYTQYF. The full variable domain, in which reference TRBV5-1 and TRBJ2-3 provide the parts outside the CDR3, is KAGVTQTPRYLIKTRGQQVTLSCSPISGHRSVSWYQQTPGQGLQFLFEYFSETQRNKGNFPGRFSGRQFSNSRSEMNVSTLELGDSALYLCASSLPGTSGSGYTQYFGPGTRLTVL.

The genes are TRBV2 and TRBJ2-7; the match to TRBD2 covers 13 bases. The V gene end was trimmed by 2 bases and the J gene end by 0 bases; junction bases not matched to a gene: 13. Germline CDR1 SNHLY, CDR2 FYNNEI. This CDR3 has 20 residues. CDR3 in DNA: TGTGCCAGCAGTGAAAAGGGGACGGGACTAGCGGGGCCCTCCTCCTACGAGCAGTACTTC. Translated, it gives CASSEKGTGLAGPSSYEQYF. The variable domain in full, with the rest retrieved from reference TRBV2 and TRBJ2-7, is EPEVTQTPSHQVTQMGQEVILRCVPISNHLYFYWYRQILGQKVEFLVSFYNNEISEKSEIFDDQFSVERPDGSNFTLKIRSTKLEDSAMYFCASSEKGTGLAGPSSYEQYFGPGTRLTVT.

The gene calls are TRBV18 and TRBJ1-2; weak D call: TRBD1 (5 bases). The CDR3 consists of 13 residues. V lost 6 bases and J lost 4, with 12 bases in between. Germline V gene lookup returns CDR1 KGHSH and CDR2 LQKENI. This CDR3 reads CASSTRQLYGYTF. In DNA form, the CDR3 reads TGTGCCAGCTCTACCCGACAGCTCTATGGCTACACCTTC.

The gene calls are TRBV11-3 and TRBJ1-1; 8 bases match TRBD1. CDR1 and CDR2 (germline): SGHNT, YENEEA. J was trimmed by 4 bases and V by 2 bases; bases with no gene match: 0. The CDR3 loop spans 13 amino acids. CDR3 nucleotide sequence: TGTGCCAGCAGCTTAACAGGGGGCACTGAAGCTTTCTTT. This sequence encodes CASSLTGGTEAFF. Supplemented by reference TRBV11-3 and TRBJ1-1, the full variable domain reads EAGVVQSPRYKIIEKKQPVAFWCNPISGHNTLYWYLQNLGQGPELLIRYENEEAVDDSQLPKDRFSAERLKGVDSTLKIQPAELGDSAVYLCASSLTGGTEAFFGQGTRLTVV.

The chain joins TRBV7-8 to TRBJ2-7, with 7 bases aligning to TRBD2. CDR3 length: 13 amino acids. After removal of 3 bases from V and 6 bases from J, the junction contained 5 bases not matched to a gene. Germline values: CDR1 SGHVS, CDR2 FQNEAQ. This CDR3 reads CASSFGGRGEQYF. In DNA form, the CDR3 reads TGTGCCAGCAGCTTTGGGGGGAGGGGCGAGCAGTACTTC.

The chain carries TRBV6-5 and TRBJ1-1; the match to TRBD1 covers 9 bases. The germline gives CDR1 MNHEY, CDR2 SVGAGI. The trim removed 5 bases at V and 5 bases at J, leaving 6 bases unmatched. CDR3 size: 14 residues. The CDR3 region is CASSTKTGGTEAFF. The CDR3 nucleotides are TGTGCCAGCAGTACGAAGACAGGGGGGACTGAAGCTTTCTTT.

This chain uses TRBV4-1 with TRBJ2-3, with D perhaps TRBD1 (5 bases). The germline V gene encodes CDR1 MGHRA and CDR2 YSYEKL. V was cut by 4 bases and J by 3 bases, with 14 bases left in between. The CDR3 extends over 15 amino acids. The CDR3 loop reads CASSLGPGRTDTQYF. CDR3 coding DNA: TGCGCCAGCAGCCTAGGCCCAGGGCGTACAGATACGCAGTATTTT.

By sample fraction, this clone is medium-sized. The genes are TRBV5-4 and TRBJ2-7, with D possibly being TRBD1 (6 bases). Germline V gene data show CDR1 as SGHNT and CDR2 as YYREEE (reference sequence). This CDR3 is 13 amino acids long. V was shortened by 0 bases and J by 5 bases, with 9 bases between the two germline ends. CDR3 coding DNA: TGTGCCAGCAGCTTGGTACAGGGTGACGAGCAGTACTTC. Its protein product is CASSLVQGDEQYF.